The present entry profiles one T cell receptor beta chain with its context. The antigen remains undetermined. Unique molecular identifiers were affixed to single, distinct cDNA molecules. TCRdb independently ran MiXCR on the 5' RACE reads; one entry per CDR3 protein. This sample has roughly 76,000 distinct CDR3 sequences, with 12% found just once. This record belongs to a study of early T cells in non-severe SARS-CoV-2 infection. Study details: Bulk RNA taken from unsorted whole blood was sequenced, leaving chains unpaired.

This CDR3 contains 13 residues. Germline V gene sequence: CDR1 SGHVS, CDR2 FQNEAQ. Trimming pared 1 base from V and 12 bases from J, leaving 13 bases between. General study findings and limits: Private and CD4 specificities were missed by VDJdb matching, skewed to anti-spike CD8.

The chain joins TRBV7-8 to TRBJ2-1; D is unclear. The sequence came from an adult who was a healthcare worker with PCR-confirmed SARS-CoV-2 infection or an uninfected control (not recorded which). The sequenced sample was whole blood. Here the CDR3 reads CASSLGPGSVQFF. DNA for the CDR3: TGTGCCAGCAGCTTAGGACCTGGGTCCGTGCAGTTCTTC.